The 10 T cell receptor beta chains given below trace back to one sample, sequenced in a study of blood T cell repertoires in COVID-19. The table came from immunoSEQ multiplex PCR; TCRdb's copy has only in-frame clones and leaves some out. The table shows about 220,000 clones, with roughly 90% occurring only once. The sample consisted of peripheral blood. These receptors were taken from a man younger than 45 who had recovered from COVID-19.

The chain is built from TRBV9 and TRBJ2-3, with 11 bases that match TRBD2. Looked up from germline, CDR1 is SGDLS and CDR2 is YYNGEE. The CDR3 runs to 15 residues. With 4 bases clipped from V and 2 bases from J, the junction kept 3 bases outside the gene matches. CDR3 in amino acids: CASSPGLADTDTQYF. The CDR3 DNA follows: TGTGCCAGCAGCCCGGGACTAGCGGACACAGATACGCAGTATTTT.

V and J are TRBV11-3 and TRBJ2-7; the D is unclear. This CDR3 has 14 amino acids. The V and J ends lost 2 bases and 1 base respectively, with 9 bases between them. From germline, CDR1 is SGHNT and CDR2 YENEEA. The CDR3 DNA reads TGTGCCAGCAGCTTAAGCCAGACATCCTACGAGCAGTACTTC. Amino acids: CASSLSQTSYEQYF. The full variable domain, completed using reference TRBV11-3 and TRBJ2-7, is EAGVVQSPRYKIIEKKQPVAFWCNPISGHNTLYWYLQNLGQGPELLIRYENEEAVDDSQLPKDRFSAERLKGVDSTLKIQPAELGDSAVYLCASSLSQTSYEQYFGPGTRLTVT.

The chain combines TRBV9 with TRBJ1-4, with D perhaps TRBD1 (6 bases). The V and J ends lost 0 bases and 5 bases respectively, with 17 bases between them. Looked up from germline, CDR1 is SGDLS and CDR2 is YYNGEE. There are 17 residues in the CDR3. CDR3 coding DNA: TGTGCCAGCAGCGTAGGGAAGGGGGACATCAGGAATGAAAAACTGTTTTTT. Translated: CASSVGKGDIRNEKLFF.

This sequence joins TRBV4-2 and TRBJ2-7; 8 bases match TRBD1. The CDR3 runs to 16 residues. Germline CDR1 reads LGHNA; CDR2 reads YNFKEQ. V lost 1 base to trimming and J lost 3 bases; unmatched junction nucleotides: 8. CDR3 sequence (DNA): TGTGCCAGCAGCCAAGTACCGGGACAGGTCCTCTACGAGCAGTACTTC. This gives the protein CASSQVPGQVLYEQYF.

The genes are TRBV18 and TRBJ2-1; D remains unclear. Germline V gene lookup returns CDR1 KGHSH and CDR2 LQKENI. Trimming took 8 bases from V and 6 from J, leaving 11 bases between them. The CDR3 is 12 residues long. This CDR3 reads CASLTVPNEQFF. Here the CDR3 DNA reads TGTGCCAGCCTCACGGTACCCAATGAGCAGTTCTTC.

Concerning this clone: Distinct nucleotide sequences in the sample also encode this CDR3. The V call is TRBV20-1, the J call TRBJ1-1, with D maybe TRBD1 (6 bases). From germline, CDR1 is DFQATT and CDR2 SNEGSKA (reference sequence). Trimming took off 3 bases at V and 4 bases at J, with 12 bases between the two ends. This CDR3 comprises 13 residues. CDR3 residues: CSASRGRGTEAFF. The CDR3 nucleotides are TGCAGTGCTAGTAGGGGGAGGGGCACTGAAGCTTTCTTT.

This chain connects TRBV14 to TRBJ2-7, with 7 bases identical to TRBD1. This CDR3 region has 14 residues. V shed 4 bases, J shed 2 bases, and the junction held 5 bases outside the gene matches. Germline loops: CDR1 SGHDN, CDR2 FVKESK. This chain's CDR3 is CASSRRDRPYEQYF. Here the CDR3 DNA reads TGTGCCAGCAGCCGAAGGGACAGACCCTACGAGCAGTACTTC.

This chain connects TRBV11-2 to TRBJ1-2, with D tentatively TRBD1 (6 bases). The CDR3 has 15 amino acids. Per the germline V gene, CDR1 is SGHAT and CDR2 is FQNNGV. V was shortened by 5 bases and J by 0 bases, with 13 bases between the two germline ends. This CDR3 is CASSPHRDTNYGYTF. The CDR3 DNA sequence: TGTGCCAGCAGCCCCCACAGGGATACTAACTATGGCTACACCTTC.

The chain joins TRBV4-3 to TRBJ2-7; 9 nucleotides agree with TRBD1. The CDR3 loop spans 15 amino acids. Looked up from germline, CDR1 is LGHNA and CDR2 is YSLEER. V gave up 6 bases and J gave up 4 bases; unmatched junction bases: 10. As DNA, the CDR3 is TGCGCCAGCAGGGGACCCTGGACAGGGGATTACGAGCAGTACTTC. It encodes CASRGPWTGDYEQYF.

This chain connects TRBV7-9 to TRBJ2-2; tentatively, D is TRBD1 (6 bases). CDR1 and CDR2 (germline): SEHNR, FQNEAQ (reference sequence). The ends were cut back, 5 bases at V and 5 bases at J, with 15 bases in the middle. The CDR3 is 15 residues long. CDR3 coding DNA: TGTGCCAGCAGCCGGGGCAGGGGTTTTACCGGGGAGCTGTTTTTT. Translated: CASSRGRGFTGELFF.